This T cell receptor (beta chain) was obtained from a study of T cell responses to AZD1222 COVID-19 vaccine. As concerns this clone: The antigen is unknown.

This CDR3 has 13 amino acids. Germline assignment: CDR1 SGHKS and CDR2 YYEKEE (reference sequence). Trimming cost V 4 bases and J 2 bases; bases outside gene matches: 2. Only in-frame clones appear in the TCRdb table, and some are missing; sequencing was by immunoSEQ multiplex PCR. Of more than 85,000 clones in the sample, approximately 91% are singletons; the top ten hold around 6.9%. Regarding the study as a whole: Vaccine-associated CD4 TCRs spanned spike, dominant at 160-218 and 743-854. Seropositive at baseline were only 5 to 7 AZD1222 recipients. As reported, nearly half of all spike-specific TCRs target variant regions that are unmutated. Clonal diversity was possibly underestimated; the donors were predominantly white British and more often female.

The clonotype comes from an adult in good health. The chain joins TRBV5-5 to TRBJ1-2; 7 positions match TRBD1. Sequencing was performed on peripheral blood, taken on day 0 of AZD1222 vaccination. CDR3 coding DNA: TGTGCCAGCAGCCAACAGGGGAACTATGGCTACACCTTC. Translation: CASSQQGNYGYTF.